The present TCR beta chain was sequenced within a study of cytomegalovirus exposure and HLA in healthy donors (dated by TCRdb to 2016 to 2017). In the study overall: A later analysis indicated that the 120 validation repertoires were generated on the platform also employed for the approximately 700 repertoires of the first cohort. The study aimed to test whether cataloging public T cell receptors could reveal signatures of past pathogen exposure. In addition to the first cohort of 666 subjects, a separate validation cohort of 130 or so different subjects was used. To predict cytomegalovirus infection status, the study brought together high-throughput TCR immunosequencing, statistical association of individual TCRs with disease status, and machine learning. Paper-wide results and their limitations: A few of the identified cytomegalovirus-associated TCR beta chains were confirmed in vitro to be specific for cytomegalovirus antigens. The study listed 150 to 200 TCR beta chains as associated with cytomegalovirus. A later analysis lacked HLA typing for the validation cohort, so it scored co-occurrence in that cohort across all 120 or so repertoires. According to the authors, the approach could potentially be generalized to other disease states and immunological phenotypes. Of the cluster scores, roughly 95% were above 0 in a later analysis, which found that TCRs clustered in the first cohort also tended to co-occur in the 95 to 150 validation repertoires. Cytomegalovirus status was reported to be diagnosed by the classifier with high specificity and sensitivity in both the original and validation cohorts. Most TCR sequences were observed very rarely across donors, whereas some public TCRs were present in many individuals.

Libraries were made using the immunoSEQ multiplex PCR assay. Regarding the original processing steps: To diagnose cytomegalovirus status from the catalog of TCR beta chain sequences, a statistical classification framework was built. In its TCRdb copy, this immuneACCESS table keeps in-frame sequences only and misses some clones. Where compared with another copy, unresolved V genes explain less than half of these, and the others have no known cause. For V, J and clone size, that table is used; D and trimming come from the DNA. Across this sample there are about 280,000 clones, with 88% seen only once. Approximately 0.9% of the sample belongs to the ten largest clones. The donors were included in the validation cohort of some 120 subjects, a group kept apart from the 666-subject first cohort. In this sample, this clone turned up a few times. Its antigen specificity is not known. Base-call qualities are not available, and no considerably larger clone is one nucleotide away.

The germline V gene sets CDR1 to SGHRS and CDR2 to YFSETQ. For this chain, trimming is 4 bases at the V end and 0 bases at the J end, and the number of junction bases without a gene match is 16. Reading from cysteine to phenylalanine, the CDR3 counts 19 amino acids. CDR3 DNA is the only sequence kept; it has 57 bases, read in frame from the first base. The TCR was taken from a woman younger than 30 in good health and CMV-seronegative. Sequenced input: PBMCs. The rearrangement combines TRBV5-1 with TRBJ2-3; the central 8 bases match TRBD2. The nucleotide sequence reads as follows: TGCGCCAGCAGCCCCTTTCCCGCGGGGAGCGGGGGAAGCACAGATACGCAGTATTTT. This sequence encodes CASSPFPAGSGGSTDTQYF.